Listed below are T cell receptor beta chains from one sample, sequenced in a study of T cell responses to AZD1222 COVID-19 vaccine. Assay used: immunoSEQ multiplex PCR; TCRdb lists only in-frame clones, some missing. Among about 220,000 clones listed, under 95% were seen once. The source was peripheral blood, collected on day 0 of MenACWY control vaccination. These receptors came from an adult in good health. Each CDR3 is given with its conserved first and last residue. Each record gives: J gene, CDR3 length, V gene, D gene, clone size, CDR3 protein, CDR3 DNA. The D gene is left open where the match is weak. Size values are once, few and many counts, or a class for expanded clones, and some rows have none.

J gene: TRBJ1-5
CDR3 length: 14
V gene: TRBV19
D gene: .
clone size: .
CDR3 protein: CASSVQGPNQPQHF
CDR3 DNA: TGTGCCAGTAGTGTTCAGGGACCCAATCAGCCCCAGCATTTT

J gene: TRBJ1-1
CDR3 length: 12
V gene: TRBV9
D gene: TRBD1
clone size: .
CDR3 protein: CASSVEGARAFF
CDR3 DNA: TGTGCCAGCAGCGTAGAGGGGGCTAGGGCTTTCTTT

J gene: TRBJ1-2
CDR3 length: 12
V gene: TRBV7-2
D gene: .
clone size: .
CDR3 protein: CASSLDNYGYTF
CDR3 DNA: TGTGCCAGCAGCTTGGACAACTATGGCTACACCTTC

J gene: TRBJ2-5
CDR3 length: 14
V gene: TRBV5-5
D gene: .
clone size: once
CDR3 protein: CASWPQGREETQYF
CDR3 DNA: TGTGCCAGCTGGCCCCAGGGGAGGGAAGAGACCCAGTACTTC

J gene: TRBJ1-1
CDR3 length: 15
V gene: TRBV4-1
D gene: .
clone size: few
CDR3 protein: CASSQVPGRQSEAFF
CDR3 DNA: TGCGCCAGCAGCCAAGTCCCCGGGAGGCAAAGTGAAGCTTTCTTT

J gene: TRBJ1-2
CDR3 length: 10
V gene: TRBV19
D gene: .
clone size: .
CDR3 protein: CASRSGSYTF
CDR3 DNA: TGTGCCAGTAGATCGGGGAGCTACACCTTC

J gene: TRBJ1-2
CDR3 length: 13
V gene: TRBV6-1
D gene: .
clone size: few
CDR3 protein: CASSEGTFYGYTF
CDR3 DNA: TGTGCCAGCAGTGAGGGGACATTTTATGGCTACACCTTC

J gene: TRBJ2-7
CDR3 length: 15
V gene: TRBV7-9
D gene: .
clone size: once
CDR3 protein: CASSPPGPFSYEQYF
CDR3 DNA: TGTGCCAGCAGCCCACCGGGACCCTTCTCCTACGAGCAGTACTTC

J gene: TRBJ1-5
CDR3 length: 13
V gene: TRBV6-5
D gene: TRBD1
clone size: .
CDR3 protein: CASSTGGGQPQHF
CDR3 DNA: TGTGCCAGCAGTACAGGGGGAGGTCAGCCCCAGCATTTT

J gene: TRBJ2-7
CDR3 length: 13
V gene: TRBV6-5
D gene: .
clone size: .
CDR3 protein: CASSFRGGSEQYF
CDR3 DNA: TGTGCCAGCAGTTTCAGAGGGGGATCCGAGCAGTACTTC

J gene: TRBJ1-1
CDR3 length: 15
V gene: TRBV7-9
D gene: TRBD1
clone size: once
CDR3 protein: CASSLRGQTNTEAFF
CDR3 DNA: TGTGCCAGCAGCTTAAGGGGACAGACCAACACTGAAGCTTTCTTT

J gene: TRBJ1-3
CDR3 length: 15
V gene: TRBV5-1
D gene: .
clone size: .
CDR3 protein: CASSPGLQSGNTIYF
CDR3 DNA: TGCGCCAGCAGCCCGGGACTGCAGTCTGGAAACACCATATATTTT

J gene: TRBJ2-7
CDR3 length: 12
V gene: TRBV11-2
D gene: .
clone size: .
CDR3 protein: CAAGERGYEQYF
CDR3 DNA: TGTGCCGCCGGGGAACGGGGCTACGAGCAGTACTTC